This T cell receptor beta chain is drawn from a study of high-grade serous ovarian cancer treatment subgroups. Study details: On average, roughly 14,000 reads and about 8,100 unique TCR beta rearrangements were obtained per sample. Study findings and constraints: Without spatial data, bulk sequencing limits insight into HGSC tumor diversity. Only CDR3 was analyzed; CDR1 and CDR2 were not. Same-patient tumor repertoires overlapped at roughly 0.095 to 0.8; different patients barely overlapped.

Tumor samples were taken before definitive surgery or chemotherapy. The protocol was immunoSEQ multiplex PCR, while the TCRdb copy is restricted to in-frame clones and leaves out a portion. The sample includes several thousand clones, 62% of them seen just once. CDR1 is LGHNA, CDR2 YNFKEQ, per germline. The CDR3 is 10 residues long. V lost 0 bases and J 7 bases, leaving 1 base between the germline ends. This clone showed up just a few times. Its antigen is undetermined. The source material was tumor tissue. J is TRBJ2-7 and V is TRBV4-2; D gene uncertain. This TCR was sampled from a human donor with high-grade serous ovarian cancer. Written as DNA, the CDR3 is TGTGCCAGCAGCCAAGATGAGCAGTACTTC. Its protein product is CASSQDEQYF.